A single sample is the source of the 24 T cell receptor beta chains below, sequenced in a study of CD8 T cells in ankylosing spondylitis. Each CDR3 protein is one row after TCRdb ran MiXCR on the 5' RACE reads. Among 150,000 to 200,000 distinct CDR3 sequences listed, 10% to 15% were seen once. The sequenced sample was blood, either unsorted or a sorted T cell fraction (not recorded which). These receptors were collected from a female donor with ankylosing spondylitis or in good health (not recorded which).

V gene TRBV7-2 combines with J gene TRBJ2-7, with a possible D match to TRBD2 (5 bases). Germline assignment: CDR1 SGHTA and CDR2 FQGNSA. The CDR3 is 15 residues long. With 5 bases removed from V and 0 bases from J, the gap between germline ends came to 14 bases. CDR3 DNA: TGTGCCAGCAGCCCTACTAGTTTGAGCTCCTACGAGCAGTACTTC. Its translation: CASSPTSLSSYEQYF.

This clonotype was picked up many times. In DNA form, the CDR3 reads TGCAGTGCCGGGACCCAGGGGACTGAAGCTTTCTTT. Translated, it gives CSAGTQGTEAFF. The gene calls are TRBV20-1 and TRBJ1-1, with D possibly TRBD1 on 6 matching bases. Looked up from germline, CDR1 is DFQATT and CDR2 is SNEGSKA (reference sequence). The V end was cut by 6 bases, the J end by 5 bases, with 13 bases between. This CDR3 spans 12 amino acids.

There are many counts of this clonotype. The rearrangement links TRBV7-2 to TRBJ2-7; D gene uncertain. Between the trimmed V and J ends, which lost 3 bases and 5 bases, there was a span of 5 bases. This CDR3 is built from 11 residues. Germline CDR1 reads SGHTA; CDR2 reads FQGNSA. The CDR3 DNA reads TGTGCCAGCAGCTTTCGGGACGAGCAGTACTTC. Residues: CASSFRDEQYF.

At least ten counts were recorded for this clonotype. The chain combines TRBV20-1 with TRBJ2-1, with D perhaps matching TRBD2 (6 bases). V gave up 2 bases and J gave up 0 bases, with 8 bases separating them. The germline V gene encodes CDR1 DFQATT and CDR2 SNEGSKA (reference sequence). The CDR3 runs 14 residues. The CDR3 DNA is TGCAGTGCTAGACTAGCGACCTCCTACAATGAGCAGTTCTTC. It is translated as CSARLATSYNEQFF.

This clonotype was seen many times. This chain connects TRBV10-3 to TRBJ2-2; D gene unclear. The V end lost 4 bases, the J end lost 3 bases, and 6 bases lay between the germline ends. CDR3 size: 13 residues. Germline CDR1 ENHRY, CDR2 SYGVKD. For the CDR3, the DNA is TGTGCCATCAGTGGAGAATACACCGGGGAGCTGTTTTTT. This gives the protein CAISGEYTGELFF.

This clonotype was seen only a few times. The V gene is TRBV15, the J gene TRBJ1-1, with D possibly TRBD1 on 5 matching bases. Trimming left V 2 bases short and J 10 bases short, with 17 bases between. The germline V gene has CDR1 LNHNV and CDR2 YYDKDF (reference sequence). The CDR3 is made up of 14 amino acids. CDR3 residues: CATSRRGFEGRAFF. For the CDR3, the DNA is TGTGCCACCAGCAGACGGGGGTTCGAGGGGAGAGCTTTCTTT.

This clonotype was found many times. CDR3 bases: TGCGCCAGCAGCATTGGGTTAGCGGGAGGTGGCAATGAGCAGTTCTTC. Encoded protein: CASSIGLAGGGNEQFF. The rearrangement uses TRBV5-1 and TRBJ2-1, with 10 bases that match TRBD2. Germline V gives CDR1 SGHRS, CDR2 YFSETQ. Losses at the gene ends were 4 bases for V and 6 bases for J; bases not matched to a gene: 10. The CDR3 covers 16 residues.

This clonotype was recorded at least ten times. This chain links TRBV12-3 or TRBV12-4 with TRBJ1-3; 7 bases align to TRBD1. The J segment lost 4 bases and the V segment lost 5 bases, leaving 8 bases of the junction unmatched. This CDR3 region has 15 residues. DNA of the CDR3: TGTGCCAGCAGTCCAGGGGGAGTGGGGGGAAACACCATATATTTT. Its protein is CASSPGGVGGNTIYF.

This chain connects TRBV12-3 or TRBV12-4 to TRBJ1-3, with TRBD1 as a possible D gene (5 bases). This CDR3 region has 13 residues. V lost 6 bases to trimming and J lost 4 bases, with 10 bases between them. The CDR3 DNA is TGTGCCAGCAGACGAGACAGAGGAAACACCATATATTTT. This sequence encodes CASRRDRGNTIYF.

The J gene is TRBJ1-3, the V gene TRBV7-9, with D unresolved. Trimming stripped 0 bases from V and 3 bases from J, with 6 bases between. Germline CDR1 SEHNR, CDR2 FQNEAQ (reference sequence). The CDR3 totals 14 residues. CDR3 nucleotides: TGTGCCAGCAGCTTAGCTTCAGGTGGAAACACCATATATTTT. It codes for CASSLASGGNTIYF.

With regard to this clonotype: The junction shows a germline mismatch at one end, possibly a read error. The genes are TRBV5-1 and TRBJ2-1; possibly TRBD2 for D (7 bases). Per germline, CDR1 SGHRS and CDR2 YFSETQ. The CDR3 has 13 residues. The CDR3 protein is CASRLVGGDEQFF. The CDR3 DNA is TGCGCCAGCAGATTGGTAGGGGGGGATGAGCAGTTCTTC.

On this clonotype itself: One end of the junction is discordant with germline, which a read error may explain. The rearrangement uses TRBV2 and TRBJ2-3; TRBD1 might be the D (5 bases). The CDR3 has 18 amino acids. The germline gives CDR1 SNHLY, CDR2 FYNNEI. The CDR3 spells CTSCLVSYRRWGTDTQYF. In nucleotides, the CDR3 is TGTACCAGCTGTTTGGTTTCTTACAGGCGGTGGGGCACAGATACGCAGTATTTT.

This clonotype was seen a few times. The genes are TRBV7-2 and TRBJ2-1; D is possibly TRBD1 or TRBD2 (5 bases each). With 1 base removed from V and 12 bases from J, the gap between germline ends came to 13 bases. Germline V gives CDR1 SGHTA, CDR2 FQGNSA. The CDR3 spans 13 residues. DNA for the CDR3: TGTGCCAGCAGCTTAGATGGGGCTAGCTCGCAGTTCTTC. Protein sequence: CASSLDGASSQFF. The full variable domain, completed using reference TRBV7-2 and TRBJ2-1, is GAGVSQSPSNKVTEKGKDVELRCDPISGHTALYWYRQSLGQGLEFLIYFQGNSAPDKSGLPSDRFSAERTGGSVSTLTIQRTQQEDSAVYLCASSLDGASSQFFGPGTRLTVL.

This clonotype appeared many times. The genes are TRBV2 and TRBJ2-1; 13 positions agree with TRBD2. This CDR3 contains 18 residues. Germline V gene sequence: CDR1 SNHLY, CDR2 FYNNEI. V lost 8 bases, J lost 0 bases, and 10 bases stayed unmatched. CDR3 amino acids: CASGLRLAGGTSYNEQFF. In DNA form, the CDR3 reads TGTGCCAGCGGTCTGAGACTAGCGGGAGGTACCTCCTACAATGAGCAGTTCTTC.

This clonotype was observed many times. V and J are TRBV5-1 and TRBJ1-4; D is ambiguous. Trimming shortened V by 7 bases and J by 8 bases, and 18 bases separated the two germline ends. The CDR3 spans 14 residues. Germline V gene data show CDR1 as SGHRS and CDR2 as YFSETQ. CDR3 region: CASGPIPEGEKLFF. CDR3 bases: TGCGCCAGCGGGCCTATTCCGGAAGGCGAAAAACTGTTTTTT.

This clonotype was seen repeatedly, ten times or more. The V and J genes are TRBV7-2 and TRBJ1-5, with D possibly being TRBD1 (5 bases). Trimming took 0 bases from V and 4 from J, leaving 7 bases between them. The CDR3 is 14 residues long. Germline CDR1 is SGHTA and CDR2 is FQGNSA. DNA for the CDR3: TGTGCCAGCAGCTTAGCCAGGGCAAATCAGCCCCAGCATTTT. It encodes CASSLARANQPQHF.

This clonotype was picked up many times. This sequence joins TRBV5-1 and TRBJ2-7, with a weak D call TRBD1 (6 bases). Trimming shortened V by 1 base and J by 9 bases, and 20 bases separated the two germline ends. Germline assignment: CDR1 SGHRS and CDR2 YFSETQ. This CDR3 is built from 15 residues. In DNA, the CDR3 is TGCGCCAGCAGCTTGAACACAGGGTGGATCTCGAGGCAGTACTTC. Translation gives CASSLNTGWISRQYF.

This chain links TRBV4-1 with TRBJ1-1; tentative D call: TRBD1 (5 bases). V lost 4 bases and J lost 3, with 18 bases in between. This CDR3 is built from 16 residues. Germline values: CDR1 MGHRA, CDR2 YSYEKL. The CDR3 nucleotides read TGCGCCAGCAGCCCGGGACCCGGCTTCGGGGACACTGAAGCTTTCTTT. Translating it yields CASSPGPGFGDTEAFF.

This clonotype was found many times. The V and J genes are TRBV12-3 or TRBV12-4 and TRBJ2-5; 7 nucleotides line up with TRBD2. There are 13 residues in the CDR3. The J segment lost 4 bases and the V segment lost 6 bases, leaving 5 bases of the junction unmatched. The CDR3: CASSGRGGETQYF. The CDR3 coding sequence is TGTGCCAGCAGCGGGCGCGGGGGAGAGACCCAGTACTTC.

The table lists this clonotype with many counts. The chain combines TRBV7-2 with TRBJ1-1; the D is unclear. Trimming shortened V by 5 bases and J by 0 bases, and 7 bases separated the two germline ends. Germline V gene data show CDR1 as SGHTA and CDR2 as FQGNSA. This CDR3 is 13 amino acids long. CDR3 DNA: TGTGCCAGCAGCCATAGCATGAACACTGAAGCTTTCTTT. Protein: CASSHSMNTEAFF.

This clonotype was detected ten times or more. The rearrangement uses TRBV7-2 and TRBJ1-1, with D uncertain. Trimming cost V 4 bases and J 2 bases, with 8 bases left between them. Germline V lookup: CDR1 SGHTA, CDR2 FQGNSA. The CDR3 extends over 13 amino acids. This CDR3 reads CASSSGFNTEAFF. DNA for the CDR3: TGTGCCAGCAGCTCCGGCTTTAACACTGAAGCTTTCTTT.

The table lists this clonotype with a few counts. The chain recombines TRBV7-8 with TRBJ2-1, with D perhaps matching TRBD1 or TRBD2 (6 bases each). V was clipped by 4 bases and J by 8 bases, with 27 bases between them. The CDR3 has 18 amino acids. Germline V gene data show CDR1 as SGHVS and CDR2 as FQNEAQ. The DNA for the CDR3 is TGTGCCAGCAGCTCCTACCCAAAGGGGGGCCTGGGGAGCGATGAGCAGTTCTTC. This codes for CASSSYPKGGLGSDEQFF.

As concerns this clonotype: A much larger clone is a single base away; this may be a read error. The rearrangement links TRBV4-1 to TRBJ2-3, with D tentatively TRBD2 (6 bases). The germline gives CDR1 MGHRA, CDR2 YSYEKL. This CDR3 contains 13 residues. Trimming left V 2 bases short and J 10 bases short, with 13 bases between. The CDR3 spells CASSQLMRDSQYF. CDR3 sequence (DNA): TGCGCCAGCAGCCAACTGATGCGGGACTCGCAGTATTTT.

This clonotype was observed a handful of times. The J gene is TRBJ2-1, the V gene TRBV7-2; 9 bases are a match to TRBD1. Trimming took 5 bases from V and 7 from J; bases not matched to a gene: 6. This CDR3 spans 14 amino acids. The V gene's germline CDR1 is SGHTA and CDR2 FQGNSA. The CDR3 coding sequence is TGTGCCAGCAGCCCCGGACAGGGGACGAATGAGCAGTTCTTC. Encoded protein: CASSPGQGTNEQFF. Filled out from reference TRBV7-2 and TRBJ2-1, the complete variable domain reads GAGVSQSPSNKVTEKGKDVELRCDPISGHTALYWYRQSLGQGLEFLIYFQGNSAPDKSGLPSDRFSAERTGGSVSTLTIQRTQQEDSAVYLCASSPGQGTNEQFFGPGTRLTVL.